The entry below describes one TCR beta chain. The entry originates in a study of sequential checkpoint blockade in melanoma. Overall study: Arm A got nivolumab then ipilimumab; arm B the reverse, 1:1. Both treatment sequences were followed by maintenance nivolumab.

Produced via immunoSEQ multiplex PCR; TCRdb's table is partial and in-frame only. Of fewer than 35,000 clones listed, more than 60% are singletons. Regarding treatment: randomized to nivolumab then ipilimumab (arm A) or the reverse (arm B). DNA-damaging chemotherapy had not been given to any patient beforehand. Sorted cells were live CD3+CD8+, lacking CD19 and CD56, from PBMCs. This specimen was CD8+ T cells sorted from blood (inferred from file names), taken from a patient given nivolumab and ipilimumab in sequence. This TCR was sampled from a human donor with melanoma.

The chain's CDR3 is CASSYPVEGIGYEQYF. CDR3 coding DNA: TGTGCCAGCAGTTACCCGGTGGAGGGGATAGGCTACGAGCAGTACTTC. The V and J genes are TRBV6-6 and TRBJ2-7; the D gene is possibly TRBD2 (6 bases). V was cut by 2 bases and J by 3 bases, with 17 bases left in between. CDR1 MNHNY and CDR2 SVGAGI come from the germline V gene (reference sequence). This CDR3 is 16 amino acids long.